Below are 20 T cell receptor beta chains sequenced from a single sample in a study of blood T cell repertoires in COVID-19. This table comes from immunoSEQ multiplex PCR, and its TCRdb copy is limited to in-frame clones, with some not included. The profile covers about 44,000 clones, with approximately 86% appearing a single time and over 4% taken by the ten largest. The sequenced material came from peripheral blood. The receptors originated from a woman aged 70-85 years with acute or convalescent COVID-19.

The chain has TRBV19 and TRBJ2-4; 9 positions agree with TRBD1. The germline gives CDR1 LNHDA, CDR2 SQIVND (reference sequence). This CDR3 spans 15 amino acids. V dropped 1 base and J dropped 9; count of bases not matched to a gene: 7. CDR3 residues: CASSIGIRTGAIQYF. CDR3 coding DNA: TGTGCCAGTAGTATAGGGATTAGGACAGGGGCCATTCAGTACTTC.

In nucleotides, the CDR3 is TGTGCCAGCAGTAGACGGGCCGGAATAGCGTCCGAGCAGTACTTC. It codes for CASSRRAGIASEQYF. The chain combines TRBV2 with TRBJ2-7; D is possibly TRBD2 (5 bases). The CDR3 sequence is 15 residues long. Trimming removed 5 bases at V and 6 bases at J, with 20 bases between. Per the germline V gene, CDR1 is SNHLY and CDR2 is FYNNEI.

The genes are TRBV18 and TRBJ2-7; 7 positions agree with TRBD1. This CDR3 has 15 amino acids. After removal of 3 bases from V and 6 bases from J, the junction contained 11 bases not matched to a gene. The germline CDR1 and CDR2 sequences are KGHSH and LQKENI. CDR3 sequence: CASSPPDRVLGEQYF. The CDR3 DNA sequence: TGTGCCAGCTCACCTCCCGACAGGGTACTAGGCGAGCAGTACTTC.

This clone appeared a single time. The chain joins TRBV9 to TRBJ1-2; 11 bases line up with TRBD1. Germline CDR1 reads SGDLS; CDR2 reads YYNGEE. Germline trimming cut 1 base from V and 5 bases from J; bases unmatched to any gene: 19. The length of the CDR3 is 20 residues. DNA of the CDR3: TGTGCCAGCAGCGTAAGCCCAGGAGCCTCCGGGACAGGGGGTTCTTATGGCTACACCTTC. Its protein product is CASSVSPGASGTGGSYGYTF.

The chain employs TRBV2 and TRBJ2-1, with 9 bases lining up with TRBD1. Germline V CDR1 and CDR2: SNHLY, FYNNEI. V lost 6 bases and J lost 7; bases outside the gene matches: 7. This CDR3 has 14 amino acids. The CDR3 spells CASSLAGTGNEQFF. CDR3 DNA sequence: TGTGCCAGCAGCCTGGCGGGGACAGGGAATGAGCAGTTCTTC.

This clone was seen only once. CDR3 loop: CASNDRGINYGYTF. The CDR3 nucleotides read TGTGCCAGTAACGACAGGGGCATCAACTATGGCTACACCTTC. The chain uses TRBV19 and TRBJ1-2; 8 bases align to TRBD1. This CDR3 spans 14 amino acids. Trimming at V came to 7 bases and at J to 2 bases, leaving 6 bases not matched to a gene. Per germline, CDR1 LNHDA and CDR2 SQIVND (reference sequence).

The rearrangement joins TRBV24-1 to TRBJ2-5; possible D gene TRBD2, 7 bases. V was trimmed by 3 bases and J by 7 bases, leaving 14 bases between them. This CDR3 is 14 amino acids long. CDR1 is KGHDR, CDR2 SFDVKD, per germline. CDR3 loop: CATSDPGGRGTQYF. The CDR3, as DNA: TGTGCCACCAGTGATCCCGGGGGGCGGGGGACCCAGTACTTC.

The genes are TRBV19 and TRBJ1-6; D gene unclear. CDR1 is LNHDA, CDR2 SQIVND, per germline (reference sequence). The CDR3 extends over 14 amino acids. Trimming took off 5 bases at V and 7 bases at J, with 12 bases between the two ends. In nucleotides, the CDR3 is TGTGCCAGTAGTTTCGGACGGGAAAATTCACCCCTCCACTTT. Translating gives CASSFGRENSPLHF.

V gene TRBV7-9 combines with J gene TRBJ2-3, with 8 bases lining up with TRBD2. Germline lookup yields CDR1 SEHNR and CDR2 FQNEAQ (reference sequence). The V segment lost 4 bases and the J segment 2 bases; nucleotides outside the gene matches: 5. This CDR3 has 15 residues. CDR3 DNA: TGTGCCAGCAGCTCACTAGCGGATAACACAGATACGCAGTATTTT. Its protein product is CASSSLADNTDTQYF.

This chain joins TRBV29-1 and TRBJ2-1; tentative D call: TRBD2 (6 bases). The V end lost 4 bases, the J end lost 2 bases, and 9 bases lay between the germline ends. Germline assignment: CDR1 SQVTM and CDR2 ANQGSEA. The CDR3 extends over 13 amino acids. CDR3 coding DNA: TGCAGCGTTGCGCCTAGCGCCTACAATGAGCAGTTCTTC. Residues: CSVAPSAYNEQFF.

The rearrangement uses TRBV15 and TRBJ2-7; 11 positions match TRBD2. In germline, CDR1 is LNHNV, CDR2 YYDKDF (reference sequence). This CDR3 is 16 amino acids long. With V trimmed by 4 bases and J by 4 bases, 9 bases remained unmatched. CDR3 in DNA: TGTGCCACCAGCATGAGACTAGCGGGACTTTCTTACGAGCAGTACTTC. Translating gives CATSMRLAGLSYEQYF.

This chain uses TRBV10-2 with TRBJ2-2; D may be TRBD1 (6 bases). The CDR3 spans 15 residues. Trimming removed 1 base at V and 3 bases at J, with 9 bases between. Germline loops: CDR1 WSHSY, CDR2 SAAADI. DNA of the CDR3: TGCGCCAGCAGTGAGTTACAGGGACACACCGGGGAGCTGTTTTTT. Translating it yields CASSELQGHTGELFF.

This clone appeared once. The J gene is TRBJ2-5, the V gene TRBV5-1; 8 bases fit TRBD2. V shed 3 bases, J shed 4 bases, and the junction held 8 bases outside the gene matches. CDR3 size: 15 residues. The germline V gene has CDR1 SGHRS and CDR2 YFSETQ. As DNA, the CDR3 is TGCGCCAGCAGCTCCGGGACTAGAGAGGGAGAGACCCAGTACTTC. This gives the protein CASSSGTREGETQYF.

In this sample, this clone turned up a few times. The rearrangement joins TRBV7-2 to TRBJ1-6; TRBD1 aligns across 10 bases. The V gene's germline CDR1 is SGHTA and CDR2 FQGNSA. This CDR3 has 15 amino acids. Germline trimming cut 5 bases from V and 6 bases from J; bases unmatched to any gene: 4. CDR3: CASSSDRGPNSPLHF. In nucleotides, the CDR3 is TGTGCCAGCAGCAGTGACAGGGGGCCTAATTCACCCCTCCACTTT.

The rearrangement links TRBV6-5 to TRBJ2-5, with D maybe TRBD1 (6 bases). Trimming pared 0 bases from V and 3 bases from J, leaving 14 bases between. The CDR3 is 16 amino acids. Germline V CDR1 and CDR2: MNHEY, SVGAGI. The CDR3 bases are TGTGCCAGCAGTTACTCGTACAGGGCAAAAGAAGAGACCCAGTACTTC. This codes for CASSYSYRAKEETQYF.

The rearrangement uses TRBV5-6 and TRBJ1-3, with D unclear. Germline lookup yields CDR1 SGHDT and CDR2 YYEEEE. V lost 4 bases and J lost 0, with 14 bases in between. This CDR3 region has 16 residues. The CDR3 is CASSRGFLSSGNTIYF. DNA for the CDR3: TGTGCCAGCAGCCGAGGGTTCTTGAGCTCTGGAAACACCATATATTTT.

A few counts support this clone. V gene TRBV24-1 combines with J gene TRBJ2-1; 14 nucleotides match TRBD2. The CDR3 totals 16 residues. In germline, CDR1 is KGHDR, CDR2 SFDVKD. V was clipped by 4 bases and J by 8 bases; unmatched bases: 6. CDR3 nucleotide sequence: TGTGCCACCAGTGACGGGACTAGCGGGAGTATCTATGAGCAGTTCTTC. Translation gives CATSDGTSGSIYEQFF.

For the CDR3, the DNA is TGCAGCGTCGGAGGGAGTACGGGAGGGGAAAAACTGTTTTTT. This encodes CSVGGSTGGEKLFF. The chain is built from TRBV29-1 and TRBJ1-4; D is unclear. Per germline, CDR1 SQVTM and CDR2 ANQGSEA. This CDR3 comprises 14 residues. V lost 6 bases, J lost 8 bases, and 19 bases lay in between.

V is TRBV9 and J is TRBJ1-2; possibly TRBD1 for D (5 bases). The CDR3 consists of 14 residues. Germline-derived CDR1 and CDR2 are SGDLS and YYNGEE. Trimming took 0 bases from V and 4 from J, leaving 10 bases between them. The CDR3 here is CASSVEVGGYGYTF. CDR3 sequence (DNA): TGTGCCAGCAGCGTAGAAGTGGGGGGCTATGGCTACACCTTC.

The chain couples TRBV5-4 to TRBJ2-3; 8 bases are shared with TRBD1. CDR3 length: 14 residues. CDR1 and CDR2 from the germline V gene are SGHNT and YYREEE (reference sequence). The J segment lost 6 bases and the V segment lost 3 bases, leaving 6 bases of the junction unmatched. The CDR3 here is CASSSDRGTDTQYF. The CDR3 DNA is TGTGCCAGCAGCTCAGACAGGGGTACCGATACGCAGTATTTT.